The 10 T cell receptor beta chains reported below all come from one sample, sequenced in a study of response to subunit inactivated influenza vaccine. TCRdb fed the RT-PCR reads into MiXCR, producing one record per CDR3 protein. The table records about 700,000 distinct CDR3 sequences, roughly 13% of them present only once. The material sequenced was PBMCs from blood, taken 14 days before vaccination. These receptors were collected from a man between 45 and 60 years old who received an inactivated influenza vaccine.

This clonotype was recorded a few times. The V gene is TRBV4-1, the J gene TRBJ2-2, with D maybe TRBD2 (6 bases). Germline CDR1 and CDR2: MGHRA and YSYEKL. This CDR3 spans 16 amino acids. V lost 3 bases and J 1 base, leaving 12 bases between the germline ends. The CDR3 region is CASSQLRDWNTGELFF. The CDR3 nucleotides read TGCGCCAGCAGCCAGCTCCGGGACTGGAACACCGGGGAGCTGTTTTTT.

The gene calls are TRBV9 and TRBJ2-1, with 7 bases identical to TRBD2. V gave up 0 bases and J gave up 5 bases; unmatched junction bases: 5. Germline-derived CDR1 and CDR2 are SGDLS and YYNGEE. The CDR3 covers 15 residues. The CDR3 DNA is TGTGCCAGCAGCGTAGGCGGCGGGAGTCACAATGAGCAGTTCTTC. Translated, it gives CASSVGGGSHNEQFF.

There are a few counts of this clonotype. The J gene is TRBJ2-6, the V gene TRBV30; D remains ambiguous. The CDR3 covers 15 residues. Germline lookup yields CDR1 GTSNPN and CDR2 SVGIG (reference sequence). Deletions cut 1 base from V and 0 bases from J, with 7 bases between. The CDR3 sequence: CAWSGGFSGANVLTF. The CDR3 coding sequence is TGTGCCTGGAGTGGTGGATTCTCTGGGGCCAACGTCCTGACTTTC.

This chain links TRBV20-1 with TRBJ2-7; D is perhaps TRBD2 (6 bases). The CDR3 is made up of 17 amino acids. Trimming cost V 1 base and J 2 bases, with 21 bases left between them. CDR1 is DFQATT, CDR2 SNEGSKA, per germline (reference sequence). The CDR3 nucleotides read TGCAGTGCTAGAGGTGTGGATTTGAGGAGGGAGGCCTACGAGCAGTACTTC. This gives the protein CSARGVDLRREAYEQYF.

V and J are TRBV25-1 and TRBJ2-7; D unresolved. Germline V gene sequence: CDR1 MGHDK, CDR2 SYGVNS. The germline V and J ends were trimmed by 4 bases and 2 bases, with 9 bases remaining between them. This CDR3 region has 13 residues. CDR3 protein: CASSVGFTYEQYF. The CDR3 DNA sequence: TGTGCCAGCAGTGTCGGCTTCACCTACGAGCAGTACTTC.

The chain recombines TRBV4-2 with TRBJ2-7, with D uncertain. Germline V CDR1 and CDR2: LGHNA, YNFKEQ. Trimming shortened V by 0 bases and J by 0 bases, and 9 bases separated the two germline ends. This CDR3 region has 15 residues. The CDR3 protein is CASSQEEAASYEQYF. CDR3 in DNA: TGTGCCAGCAGCCAAGAAGAGGCGGCCTCCTACGAGCAGTACTTC.

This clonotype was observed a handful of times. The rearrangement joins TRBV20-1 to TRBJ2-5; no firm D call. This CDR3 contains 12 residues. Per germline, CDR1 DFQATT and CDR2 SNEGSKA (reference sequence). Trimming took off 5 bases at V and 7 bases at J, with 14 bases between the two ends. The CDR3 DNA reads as TGCAGTGCTTCCCTCACGGGCCGGACCCAGTACTTC. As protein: CSASLTGRTQYF.

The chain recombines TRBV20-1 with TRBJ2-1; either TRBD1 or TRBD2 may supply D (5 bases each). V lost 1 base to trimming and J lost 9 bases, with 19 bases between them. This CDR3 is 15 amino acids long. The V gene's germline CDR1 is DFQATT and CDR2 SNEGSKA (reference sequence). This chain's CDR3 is CSARAGDRTGGEQFF. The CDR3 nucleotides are TGCAGTGCTAGAGCCGGGGACCGCACTGGAGGTGAGCAGTTCTTC.

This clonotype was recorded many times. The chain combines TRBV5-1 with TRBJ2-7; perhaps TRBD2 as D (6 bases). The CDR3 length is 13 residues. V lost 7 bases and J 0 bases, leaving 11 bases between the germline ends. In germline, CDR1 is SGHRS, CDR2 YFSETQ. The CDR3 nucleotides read TGCGCCAGCCGGGAGTTGAGCTCCTACGAGCAGTACTTC. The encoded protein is CASRELSSYEQYF. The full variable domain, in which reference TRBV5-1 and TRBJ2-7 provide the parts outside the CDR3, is KAGVTQTPRYLIKTRGQQVTLSCSPISGHRSVSWYQQTPGQGLQFLFEYFSETQRNKGNFPGRFSGRQFSNSRSEMNVSTLELGDSALYLCASRELSSYEQYFGPGTRLTVT.

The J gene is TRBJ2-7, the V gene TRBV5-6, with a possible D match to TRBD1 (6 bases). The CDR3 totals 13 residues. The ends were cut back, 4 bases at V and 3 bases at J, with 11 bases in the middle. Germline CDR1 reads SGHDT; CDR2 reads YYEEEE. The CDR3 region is CASSVLDSYEQYF. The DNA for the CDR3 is TGTGCCAGCAGCGTCTTGGACAGCTACGAGCAGTACTTC.